This is a list of T cell receptor beta chains from one sample in a study of blood T cell repertoires in COVID-19. Sequencing was performed with immunoSEQ multiplex PCR; in TCRdb, only in-frame clones are kept and a portion is missing. Of 70,000 to 85,000 clones listed, approximately 89% are singletons. Sequencing was carried out using peripheral blood. The receptors originated from a woman aged 55-69 years with acute or convalescent COVID-19. Both conserved end residues are part of each CDR3. The D gene is left open where the match is weak. Size tells how often a clone was seen (once, few, many) or the class of an expanded clone, and some rows leave it out.

CDR3 DNA,CDR3 protein,clone size,D gene,CDR3 length,J gene,V gene
TGTGCCACCAGCAGAGATCGGGCGGGAGGGTTTTATACGCAGTATTTT,CATSRDRAGGFYTQYF,-,TRBD2,16,TRBJ2-3,TRBV15
TGTGCCACCAGCAGATCTAAAGCGGGAGAACGAAATGAGCAGTTCTTC,CATSRSKAGERNEQFF,-,TRBD2,16,TRBJ2-1,TRBV15
TGTGCCAGCAGCGTGGGGGCAGGCACTGAAGCTTTCTTT,CASSVGAGTEAFF,-,-,13,TRBJ1-1,TRBV14
TGTGCTAGTGGTCCCCCCATACTAGCGGGGCTATACAATGAGCAGTTCTTC,CASGPPILAGLYNEQFF,-,TRBD2,17,TRBJ2-1,TRBV12-5
TGTGCCAGCAGCGCAGTGATTACAGGGGTCACCTTC,CASSAVITGVTF,-,TRBD1,12,TRBJ1-2,TRBV7-2
TGTGCCAGCACCCGACAGAAAAACTATGGCTACACCTTC,CASTRQKNYGYTF,-,-,13,TRBJ1-2,TRBV5-4
TGTGCCAGCAGCTTTACTAGACAGGGATTGAGTTACATTCAGTACTTC,CASSFTRQGLSYIQYF,once,TRBD1,16,TRBJ2-4,TRBV7-2
TGTGCCAGCAGCCTACAGGGGGCAGGGAGCACTGAAGCTTTCTTT,CASSLQGAGSTEAFF,-,TRBD1,15,TRBJ1-1,TRBV16
TGTGCCAGCAGCTTAAGAGGGAACACTGAAGCTTTCTTT,CASSLRGNTEAFF,-,-,13,TRBJ1-1,TRBV7-9
TGTGCCAGCAGTTGGGGGACAGGTTACTCCTACGAGCAGTACTTC,CASSWGTGYSYEQYF,few,TRBD1,15,TRBJ2-7,TRBV27
TGCAGCGTTGGGCTGGGGCTCAACGAGCAGTACTTC,CSVGLGLNEQYF,once,-,12,TRBJ2-7,TRBV29-1
TGCGCCAGCAGCCAAGATTGGCCAAGAACTAACTATGGCTACACCTTC,CASSQDWPRTNYGYTF,few,-,16,TRBJ1-2,TRBV4-3
TGCGCCAGCAGCGCGGATGGACAGGGGACGGTAGCGGGGTGGTATGAGCAGTTCTTC,CASSADGQGTVAGWYEQFF,-,-,19,TRBJ2-1,TRBV5-1
TGTGCCAGCTCACCACGGCCAGGGGGATTTAACTATGGCTACACCTTC,CASSPRPGGFNYGYTF,-,TRBD1,16,TRBJ1-2,TRBV18
TGTGCCAGCAGTGAAGCGGTGGGGCGCGGGAATGGCTACACCTTC,CASSEAVGRGNGYTF,-,-,15,TRBJ1-2,TRBV6-1
TGTGCCAGCAGCCCCCGTGGAGGAAACTATGGCTACACCTTC,CASSPRGGNYGYTF,-,-,14,TRBJ1-2,TRBV3-1/TRBV3-2
TGTGCCAGCAGCAAAGCGTGCGGACAAGCTTACGAGCAGTACTTC,CASSKACGQAYEQYF,-,-,15,TRBJ2-7,TRBV21-1
TGTGCCAGCAGTTCTAAGCTGACCTGGGACAGTCCGGACGAGCAGTACTTC,CASSSKLTWDSPDEQYF,-,TRBD1,17,TRBJ2-7,TRBV28
TGTGCCAGCAGTTACCGGGCAGGGAATCAGCCCCAGCATTTT,CASSYRAGNQPQHF,once,-,14,TRBJ1-5,TRBV6-5
TGCGCCAGCAGCCAAGTACAGGGCTCAAACTACGAGCAGTACTTC,CASSQVQGSNYEQYF,once,-,15,TRBJ2-7,TRBV4-1
TGTGCCAGCTCACGGACAGGGAAAGACTATGGCTACACCTTC,CASSRTGKDYGYTF,-,TRBD1,14,TRBJ1-2,TRBV18
TGCGCCAGCAGTCAATCAGCGGTAGGGCAGACCCAGTACTTC,CASSQSAVGQTQYF,-,-,14,TRBJ2-5,TRBV23-1
TGTGCCAGCAGTTTCCGTGGGCCAGGACTAGCGGGGGGGCCCGGCACAGATACGCAGTATTTT,CASSFRGPGLAGGPGTDTQYF,-,TRBD2,21,TRBJ2-3,TRBV6-2/TRBV6-3
TGTGCCAGCTCCCCACAGACGGGGGATAATGAAAAACTGTTTTTT,CASSPQTGDNEKLFF,-,-,15,TRBJ1-4,TRBV18
TGTGCCAGCAGGCAGGGGTACTACGAGCAGTACTTC,CASRQGYYEQYF,once,-,12,TRBJ2-7,TRBV28
TGTGCCAGCTCACCACCCGGACAGGGGGCTTCTGGCTACACCTTC,CASSPPGQGASGYTF,-,TRBD1,15,TRBJ1-2,TRBV18
TGCAGCGTTGCGGGTTGGGACAGGTCTATGTTTTTT,CSVAGWDRSMFF,-,TRBD1,12,TRBJ1-4,TRBV29-1
TGTGCCAGCAGTAACAGGGATAATCAGCCCCAGCATTTT,CASSNRDNQPQHF,-,-,13,TRBJ1-5,TRBV6-2/TRBV6-3
TGTGCCAGCAGCCACGGACTAGGGACAGATACGCAGTATTTT,CASSHGLGTDTQYF,-,TRBD2,14,TRBJ2-3,TRBV4-2
TGTGCCAGCAGTCCCACAGGGAAGGGTTACGAGCAGTACTTC,CASSPTGKGYEQYF,-,-,14,TRBJ2-7,TRBV27
TGTGCCATCAGTGAGTCTCACCCCGGGACTAGCGGTGGCTACGAGCAGTACTTC,CAISESHPGTSGGYEQYF,-,TRBD2,18,TRBJ2-7,TRBV10-3
TGTGCCAGCAGCTTGATACAGGGTGGCACTGAAGCTTTCTTT,CASSLIQGGTEAFF,once,-,14,TRBJ1-1,TRBV5-4
TGTGCCAGCAGTTTTCTCAACACCATATATTTT,CASSFLNTIYF,-,-,11,TRBJ1-3,TRBV12-3/TRBV12-4
TGTGCCAGCAGCCCCGGGACTAGCGGGACCTACGAGCAGTACTTC,CASSPGTSGTYEQYF,-,TRBD2,15,TRBJ2-7,TRBV5-4
TGTGCCAGCAGTTCGGCACTAGCGGGGGGGCGTGAGCAGTTCTTC,CASSSALAGGREQFF,-,TRBD2,15,TRBJ2-1,TRBV5-4
TGCGCCAGCAGCCGTCAAAGCGGGACCGGGGAGCTGTTTTTT,CASSRQSGTGELFF,-,-,14,TRBJ2-2,TRBV4-3
TGTGCCAGCAGTGCTACCGGGGGAAGAGCTTTCTTT,CASSATGGRAFF,few,-,12,TRBJ1-1,TRBV6-4
TGTGCCAGCAGTTTAGGGAGGACTGAAGCTTTCTTT,CASSLGRTEAFF,-,-,12,TRBJ1-1,TRBV12-3/TRBV12-4
TGTGCCAGCAGCTTGGGGCAGGGGGCCGAGCAGTACTTC,CASSLGQGAEQYF,-,TRBD1,13,TRBJ2-7,TRBV5-5
TGTGCCACCGGGAGCTCTGGGGCCAACGTCCTGACTTTC,CATGSSGANVLTF,-,-,13,TRBJ2-6,TRBV2
TGTGCCAGCAGCTTAGGACTAGCGGGAGATACGCAGTATTTT,CASSLGLAGDTQYF,-,TRBD2,14,TRBJ2-3,TRBV7-2